The clone carrying this TCR beta chain was seen at least ten times. Its antigen is not identified. The data belong to a study of neurological immune-mediated disorders. Whole-study findings and limits: Neither clinical nor MRI features showed any association with the multiple sclerosis repertoire cluster, and the authors stated that larger cohorts are needed.

Where libraries were unsorted, they were derived from 2 million PBMCs stored at -80 degrees C. Germline V gene data show CDR1 as SQVTM and CDR2 as ANQGSEA. The J segment lost 4 bases and the V segment lost 6 bases, leaving 12 bases of the junction unmatched. The CDR3 is 15 amino acids. The cDNA was synthesized by 5'RACE incorporating 10-nucleotide random UMIs. TCRdb independently ran MiXCR on the 5' RACE reads; one entry per CDR3 protein. The sample carries fewer than 65,000 distinct CDR3 sequences, around 4.4% recorded once. Specimen: PBMCs. The clonotype originates from a man aged 45 to 65 with multiple sclerosis. The chain is built from TRBV29-1 and TRBJ1-2; 9 bases fit TRBD1. CDR3 in DNA: TGCAGCGTCTCACCCCCGGGACAGGGTTCCTATGGCTACACCTTC. This gives the protein CSVSPPGQGSYGYTF.